This section outlines one TCR beta chain sequence together with its context. The antigen remains unidentified. The data belong to a study of shared clonotypes between healthy human individuals. The CDR3 has 16 amino acids. Trimming left V 1 base short and J 2 bases short, with 13 bases between. Germline V CDR1 and CDR2: SGHAT, FQNNGV. The repertoire was sequenced with immunoSEQ multiplex PCR; TCRdb's copy has only in-frame clones and lacks some. The table has about 2.3 million clones, just over 90% seen once. Notes on the study in general: In general, naive subsets displayed greater estimated richness than memory subsets did.

Sequencing was performed on naive CD4+ T cells from PBMCs. Subset here: CD45RA+ positively selected. The chain employs TRBV11-2 and TRBJ2-3; D perhaps matches TRBD2 (5 bases). This receptor was identified in a man between 18 and 29 years old in good health. Some clones in this sample may be carry-over from other donors' samples. The CDR3 here is CASSLVLGAYTDTQYF. In DNA form, the CDR3 reads TGTGCCAGCAGCTTAGTTCTGGGAGCGTACACAGATACGCAGTATTTT.